Each of the 19 T cell receptor beta chains below was sequenced from the same sample in a study of tumor-infiltrating lymphocytes in primary liver carcinoma. Total RNA and DNA came together from around 18-30 mg of bulk tissue without cell sorting. Total RNA (roughly 550 ng) served as template for TCR beta cDNA synthesis primed by a constant-region primer. Modified slightly, ARM-PCR produced TCR beta libraries over three nested multiplex PCR rounds. A C-beta reverse primer was combined with TRBV1-TRBV30 forward primers in the first two PCR rounds, and each round had approximately 10 cycles. Via MiXCR, TCRdb re-called the multiplex PCR reads, giving one row per CDR3 protein. The repertoire holds roughly 100,000 distinct CDR3 sequences, with roughly 80% as singletons. The sequencing sample was made of liver tumor tissue from sampling region 3. The subset was: tumor region T3, left-lateral pole. The receptors derive from a man in his forties with primary liver carcinoma and hepatitis B virus infection.

This clonotype was recorded a few times. A much more abundant neighbour one base away suggests this may be a read error. This chain uses TRBV28 with TRBJ1-6; 7 bases align to TRBD1. This CDR3 has 15 residues. V lost 5 bases to trimming and J lost 11 bases; unmatched junction nucleotides: 12. CDR1 is MDHEN and CDR2 is SYDVKM in the germline V gene. CDR3 coding DNA: TGTGCCAGCAGTCAGGGGGGGGCAGGCAATCCACCCCTCCACTTT. It yields the protein CASSQGGAGNPPLHF.

Of note for this clonotype: This may be a read error, as it is one base from a much larger clone. This rearrangement joins TRBV2 to TRBJ1-1; D is unresolved. The CDR3 length is 11 residues. Germline V gene data show CDR1 as SNHLY and CDR2 as FYNNEI. The CDR3 sequence is CANSDGLEAFF. CDR3 DNA sequence: TGTGCCAACAGTGACGGCCTTGAAGCTTTCTTT.

On this clonotype: At one boundary the junction diverges from the germline segment, which might be a read error. V is TRBV29-1 and J is TRBJ2-2; 7 bases map to TRBD1. Looked up from germline, CDR1 is SQVTM and CDR2 is ANQGSEA. The CDR3 totals 13 residues. The CDR3 here is CSVEITGVGEPFF. The CDR3 DNA is TGCAGCGTTGAGATAACAGGGGTCGGGGAGCCGTTTTTT.

For this clonotype: Relative to the germline gene, one junction end is altered; a read error may explain this. The V gene is TRBV11-2, the J gene TRBJ1-1; no definite D call. The CDR3 runs 13 residues. Per germline, CDR1 SGHAT and CDR2 FQNNGV. DNA of the CDR3: TGTGTCAGCAGCTTACGGGGTAACACTGAAGCTCTCTTT. Its translation is CVSSLRGNTEALF. The variable domain in full, with the rest retrieved from reference TRBV11-2 and TRBJ1-1, is EAGVAQSPRYKIIEKRQSVAFWCNPISGHATLYWYQQILGQGPKLLIQFQNNGVVDDSQLPKDRFSAERLKGVDSTLKIQPAKLEDSAVYLCVSSLRGNTEALFGQGTRLTVV.

Of note for this clonotype: The germline gene is not matched at one end of the junction; a read error may be the cause. The chain combines TRBV4-2 with TRBJ2-7; no definite D call. This CDR3 contains 15 residues. CDR1 LGHNA and CDR2 YNFKEQ come from the germline V gene. CDR3 nucleotide sequence: TGTGCCAGCAACCAAGGCACCGGCTCTCAGTACGAGCAGTACTTC. This translates into CASNQGTGSQYEQYF.

Note on this clonotype: The junction shows a germline mismatch at one end, possibly a read error. The chain couples TRBV28 to TRBJ2-1; 13 bases are a match to TRBD2. The CDR3 totals 19 residues. Per germline, CDR1 MDHEN and CDR2 SYDVKM. The chain's CDR3 is CASSFVGLAGLSSYNEHFF. Here the CDR3 DNA reads TGTGCCAGCAGTTTTGTGGGACTAGCGGGATTGAGCTCCTACAATGAGCATTTCTTC.

This chain links TRBV29-1 with TRBJ1-2; 8 bases map to TRBD1. Germline CDR1 and CDR2: SQVTM and ANQGSEA. Germline trimming cut 8 bases from V and 5 bases from J; bases unmatched to any gene: 7. CDR3 size: 12 residues. As DNA, the CDR3 is TGCAGCATTGCAGGGGGCGTATATGGCTACACCTTC. Encoded protein: CSIAGGVYGYTF.

This chain links TRBV29-1 with TRBJ2-3, with 8 bases identical to TRBD2. The CDR3 has 13 residues. The germline V gene has CDR1 SQVTM and CDR2 ANQGSEA. The J segment lost 11 bases and the V segment lost 6 bases, leaving 13 bases of the junction unmatched. The CDR3 reads CSVRAGGGHMQYF. As DNA, the CDR3 is TGCAGCGTCCGGGCGGGGGGCGGACATATGCAGTATTTT.

With respect to this clonotype: Because the CDR3 is missing its conserved closing phenylalanine or tryptophan, this is likely a read error. V gene TRBV11-2 combines with J gene TRBJ2-1, with TRBD2 as a possible D gene (6 bases). The CDR3 consists of 15 residues. Trimming shortened V by 1 base and J by 8 bases, and 15 bases separated the two germline ends. Germline V lookup: CDR1 SGHAT, CDR2 FQNNGV. CDR3 in amino acids: CASSLGYGGGYEQFL. The CDR3 coding sequence is TGTGCCAGCAGCTTAGGGTACGGTGGAGGGTATGAGCAGTTCTTA.

V gene TRBV12-3 or TRBV12-4 combines with J gene TRBJ2-7, with D perhaps assigned TRBD1 or TRBD2 (6 bases each). This CDR3 comprises 13 residues. Deletions cut 1 base from V and 9 bases from J, with 13 bases between. The CDR3 loop reads CASSLGGARGQYF. The CDR3 DNA follows: TGTGCCAGCAGTTTAGGGGGGGCCCGGGGGCAGTACTTC.

This clonotype was seen more than once but under ten times. This may stem from a read error, because a much larger clone lies one nucleotide away. The rearrangement links TRBV30 to TRBJ2-7; 11 bases fit TRBD2. CDR1 is GTSNPN, CDR2 SVGIG, per germline (reference sequence). This CDR3 is built from 16 residues. The trim removed 2 bases at V and 3 bases at J, leaving 9 bases unmatched. The CDR3 nucleotides read TGTGCCTGGAGTACCGGGGGTAGCGGGAGGGTCTACGAGCAGTACTTC. Its protein is CAWSTGGSGRVYEQYF.

About this clonotype itself: A much larger clonotype is one base distant, so this may be a read error. V usage is TRBV28 and J usage is TRBJ2-3; D remains ambiguous. Germline assignment: CDR1 MDHEN and CDR2 SYDVKM. The CDR3 is 11 residues long. This CDR3 reads CVSSSPDTQYF. In nucleotides, the CDR3 is TGTGTCAGCAGTTCCCCAGATACGCAGTATTTT.

The chain uses TRBV4-3 and TRBJ2-3; 7 bases line up with TRBD2. This CDR3 region has 14 residues. CDR1 LGHNA and CDR2 YSLEER come from the germline V gene. CDR3 DNA sequence: TGCGCGGGCAGCCAAGGACTAGGCACAGATACGCAGTATTTT. Translation gives CAGSQGLGTDTQYF.

Points on this clonotype: One end of the junction fails to match germline, which may point to a read error. The chain recombines TRBV30 with TRBJ2-1, with TRBD2 matching over 7 bases. In germline, CDR1 is GTSNPN, CDR2 SVGIG (reference sequence). The CDR3 sequence is 13 residues long. This CDR3 reads CAWCPSGNSELFF. As DNA, the CDR3 is TGTGCCTGGTGCCCCAGCGGGAACAGTGAGCTGTTCTTC. The entire variable domain, with the rest obtained from reference TRBV30 and TRBJ2-1, is as follows: SQTIHQWPATLVQPVGSPLSLECTVEGTSNPNLYWYRQAAGRGLQLLFYSVGIGQISSEVPQNLSASRPQDRQFILSSKKLLLSDSGFYLCAWCPSGNSELFFGPGTRLTVL.

As regards this clonotype: Germline and junction disagree at one end, which may indicate a read error. The chain employs TRBV11-2 and TRBJ2-7; no clear D. CDR3 length: 14 residues. CDR1 is SGHAT, CDR2 FQNNGV, per germline. The CDR3 sequence: CAIISNRNSHEQYF. The CDR3 coding sequence is TGTGCCATCATCTCTAATAGGAACTCCCACGAGCAGTACTTC.

As regards this clonotype: At one boundary the junction diverges from the germline segment, which might be a read error. The V call is TRBV12-3 or TRBV12-4, the J call TRBJ1-2; 11 bases align to TRBD1. The CDR3 sequence is 13 residues long. The CDR3 DNA sequence: TGTGTCAGCAGTTTCTGGGACAGGGGGGACTGCACCTTC. Its protein product is CVSSFWDRGDCTF.

About this clonotype: One junction end disagrees with the germline gene, perhaps due to a read error. The chain couples TRBV4-2 to TRBJ2-1, with a weak D call TRBD2 (6 bases). The CDR3 totals 16 residues. The germline gives CDR1 LGHNA, CDR2 YNFKEQ. The CDR3 spells CASSPFKTRGYNEQLF. CDR3 DNA: TGTGCCAGCAGCCCCTTTAAGACTAGGGGCTACAATGAGCAGTTATTC.

This chain uses TRBV29-1 with TRBJ1-4, with D possibly TRBD1 on 5 matching bases. Per germline, CDR1 SQVTM and CDR2 ANQGSEA. The CDR3 loop spans 14 amino acids. The V end lost 8 bases, the J end lost 1 base, and 14 bases lay between the germline ends. The CDR3 DNA is TGCAGCAGGGGTAATCCTGTAACTAATGAAAAACTGTTTTTT. Its protein is CSRGNPVTNEKLFF.

On this clonotype: A read error may explain this, as a much larger clone is one base away. The genes are TRBV20-1 and TRBJ2-7; 8 bases are a match to TRBD1. The CDR3 length is 14 residues. Germline V gene sequence: CDR1 DFQATT, CDR2 SNEGSKA (reference sequence). As DNA, the CDR3 is TGCAGTGTCTCCACCGGGACAGGCTCCTACGAGCAGTGCTTC. As protein: CSVSTGTGSYEQCF.